The rows below give T cell receptor beta chains drawn from one sample of a study of shared clonotypes between healthy human individuals. Here immunoSEQ multiplex PCR was the method, and the copy in TCRdb shows in-frame clones only, minus some. The table includes about 520,000 clones, 78% detected once. Sequencing was carried out using PBMCs. The receptors were gathered from a woman aged 40 to 50 in good health. Some clones in this sample may be carry-over from other donors' samples. Each CDR3 is given without its conserved first and last residue. Fields, in order: V gene, CDR3 protein.

V gene: TRBV10-3
CDR3 protein: AISESADKPSPLH

V gene: TRBV4-1
CDR3 protein: ASSQAREQF

V gene: TRBV29-1
CDR3 protein: SVLLGGLMTQY

V gene: TRBV19
CDR3 protein: ASTTHPRTNSGANVLT

V gene: TRBV5-1
CDR3 protein: ASRGTGTRAFTDTQY

V gene: TRBV7-7
CDR3 protein: ASSPGTVTGELF

V gene: TRBV7-8
CDR3 protein: ASSYQGQVNTEAF

V gene: TRBV7-2
CDR3 protein: ASSLAPANTIY

V gene: TRBV19
CDR3 protein: ASSILGDTQY

V gene: TRBV21-1
CDR3 protein: ASSKVAGRLDTQY

V gene: TRBV15
CDR3 protein: ATSRDRGSEAF

V gene: TRBV27
CDR3 protein: ASTRSGELDNEQF

V gene: TRBV19
CDR3 protein: ASSISRGATEAF

V gene: TRBV10-3
CDR3 protein: AISESWGLQGERTEAF

V gene: TRBV11-3
CDR3 protein: ASSLGRGTDTQY

V gene: TRBV18
CDR3 protein: ASSPSTGSQETQY

V gene: TRBV7-9
CDR3 protein: ASSFFGTGGLLAKNIQY

V gene: TRBV5-1
CDR3 protein: ASSLGAVVNEQF

V gene: TRBV25-1
CDR3 protein: ASSESRGIYGNEQF

V gene: TRBV9
CDR3 protein: ASSPPAGRGGGYTQY

V gene: TRBV10-3
CDR3 protein: AITPGTGELGEQF

V gene: TRBV9
CDR3 protein: ASSVDGSSYEQY

V gene: TRBV5-1
CDR3 protein: ASSFGDPGGTQY

V gene: TRBV5-6
CDR3 protein: ASSDTGEGQETQY

V gene: TRBV28
CDR3 protein: ASSSNSNQPQH

V gene: TRBV7-8
CDR3 protein: ASSLAFGSTDTQY

V gene: TRBV29-1
CDR3 protein: SVWSGHLF

V gene: TRBV10-2
CDR3 protein: ASSVVGSQETQY

V gene: TRBV9
CDR3 protein: ASSVAQTSLSYEQY

V gene: TRBV6-4
CDR3 protein: ASSESVGAPYEQY

V gene: TRBV19
CDR3 protein: AIGSEGSGANVLT

V gene: TRBV6-1
CDR3 protein: ASSEGQGSSYEQY

V gene: TRBV30
CDR3 protein: AWSASGSPLH

V gene: TRBV9
CDR3 protein: ASSPQGRPGELF

V gene: TRBV6-6
CDR3 protein: ASSYGTGLMNTEAF

V gene: TRBV19
CDR3 protein: ASSRPGTPNTEAF

V gene: TRBV5-4
CDR3 protein: ASSLGPGLAGGGGELF

V gene: TRBV28
CDR3 protein: ASSLPPPLDEQY

V gene: TRBV5-4
CDR3 protein: ASSLGTGNEKLF

V gene: TRBV28
CDR3 protein: ASSLSGQGPPNYGYT

V gene: TRBV11-2
CDR3 protein: ASSRSSRGADEQY

V gene: TRBV7-3
CDR3 protein: ASSLRGPGLAGSNEQF

V gene: TRBV27
CDR3 protein: ASSLFSVTSSNTEAF

V gene: TRBV5-4
CDR3 protein: ASSPDRGFGYT

V gene: TRBV7-3
CDR3 protein: ASSLTRGQYEQY

V gene: TRBV7-3
CDR3 protein: ASSLSGGMNTEAF

V gene: TRBV19
CDR3 protein: ASSIAGGSFGETQY

V gene: TRBV7-2
CDR3 protein: ASTLLGAGFTQY

V gene: TRBV15
CDR3 protein: ATSPWGRGGAGELF